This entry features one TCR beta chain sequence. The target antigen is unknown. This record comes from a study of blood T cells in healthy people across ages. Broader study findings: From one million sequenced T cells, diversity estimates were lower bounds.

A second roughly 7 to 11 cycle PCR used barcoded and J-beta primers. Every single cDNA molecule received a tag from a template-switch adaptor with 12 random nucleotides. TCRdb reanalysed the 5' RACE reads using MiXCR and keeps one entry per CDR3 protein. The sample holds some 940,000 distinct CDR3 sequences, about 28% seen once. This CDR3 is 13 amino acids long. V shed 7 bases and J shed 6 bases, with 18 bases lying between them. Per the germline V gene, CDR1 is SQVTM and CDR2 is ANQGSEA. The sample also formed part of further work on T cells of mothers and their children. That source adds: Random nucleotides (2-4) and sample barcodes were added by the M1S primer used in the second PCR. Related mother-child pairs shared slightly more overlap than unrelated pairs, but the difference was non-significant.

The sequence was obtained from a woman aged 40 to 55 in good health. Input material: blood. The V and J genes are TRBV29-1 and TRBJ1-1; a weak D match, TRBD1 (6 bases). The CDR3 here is CSARGGPKAEAFF. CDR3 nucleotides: TGCAGCGCCCGGGGGGGCCCGAAGGCTGAAGCTTTCTTT.